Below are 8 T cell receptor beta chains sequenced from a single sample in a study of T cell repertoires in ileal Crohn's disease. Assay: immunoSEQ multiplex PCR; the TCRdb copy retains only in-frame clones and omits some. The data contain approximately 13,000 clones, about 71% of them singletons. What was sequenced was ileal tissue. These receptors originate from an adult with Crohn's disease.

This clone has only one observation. The CDR3 DNA is TGTGCTAGTGGTCAGACAGGGGGTTTAAACAATCAGCCCCAGCATTTT. As protein: CASGQTGGLNNQPQHF. The rearrangement links TRBV12-5 to TRBJ1-5; 9 bases are shared with TRBD1. The V gene's germline CDR1 is LGHNT and CDR2 FRNRAP. The trim removed 5 bases at V and 3 bases at J, leaving 8 bases unmatched. CDR3 length: 16 residues. Drawing the rest from reference TRBV12-5 and TRBJ1-5, the complete variable domain is DARVTQTPRHKVTEMGQEVTMRCQPILGHNTVFWYRQTMMQGLELLAYFRNRAPLDDSGMPKDRFSAEMPDATLATLKIQPSEPRDSAVYFCASGQTGGLNNQPQHFGDGTRLSIL.

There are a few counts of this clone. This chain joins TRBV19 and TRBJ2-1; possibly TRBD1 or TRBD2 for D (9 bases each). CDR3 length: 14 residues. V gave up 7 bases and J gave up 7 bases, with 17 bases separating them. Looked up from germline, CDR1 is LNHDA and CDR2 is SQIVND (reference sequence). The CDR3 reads CASTSGTGLNEQFF. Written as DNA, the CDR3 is TGTGCCAGTACTAGCGGGACAGGGCTGAATGAGCAGTTCTTC.

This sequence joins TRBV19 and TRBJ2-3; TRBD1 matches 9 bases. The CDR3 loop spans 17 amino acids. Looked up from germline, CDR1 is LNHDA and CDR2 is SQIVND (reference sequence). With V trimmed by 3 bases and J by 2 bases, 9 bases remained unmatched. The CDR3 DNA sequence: TGTGCCAGTAGTATGGGATACAGGGGGCTGGCCACAGATACGCAGTATTTT. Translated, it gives CASSMGYRGLATDTQYF.

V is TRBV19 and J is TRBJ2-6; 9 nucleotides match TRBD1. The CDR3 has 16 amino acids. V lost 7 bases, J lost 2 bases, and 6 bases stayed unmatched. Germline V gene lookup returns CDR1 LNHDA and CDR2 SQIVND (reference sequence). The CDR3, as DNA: TGTGCCAGTACCGACAGGGGGTCAGCTGGGGCCAACGTCCTGACTTTC. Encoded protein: CASTDRGSAGANVLTF.

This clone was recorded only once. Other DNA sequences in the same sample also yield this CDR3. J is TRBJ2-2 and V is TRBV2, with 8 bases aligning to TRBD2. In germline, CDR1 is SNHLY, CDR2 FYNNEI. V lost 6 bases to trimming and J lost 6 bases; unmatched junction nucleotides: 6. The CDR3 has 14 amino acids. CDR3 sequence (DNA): TGTGCCAGCAGCTTCCAGACTAGCGCCGGGGAGCTGTTTTTT. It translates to CASSFQTSAGELFF.

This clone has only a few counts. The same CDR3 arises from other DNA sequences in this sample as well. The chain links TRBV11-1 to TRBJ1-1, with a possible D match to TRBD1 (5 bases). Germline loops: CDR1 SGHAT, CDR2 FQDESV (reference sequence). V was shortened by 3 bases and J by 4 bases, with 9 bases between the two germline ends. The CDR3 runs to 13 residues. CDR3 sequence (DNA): TGTGCCAGCAGCTTCGGTAGGGGCACTGAAGCTTTCTTT. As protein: CASSFGRGTEAFF. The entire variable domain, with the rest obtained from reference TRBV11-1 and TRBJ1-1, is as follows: EAEVAQSPRYKITEKSQAVAFWCDPISGHATLYWYRQILGQGPELLVQFQDESVVDDSQLPKDRFSAERLKGVDSTLKIQPAELGDSAMYLCASSFGRGTEAFFGQGTRLTVV.

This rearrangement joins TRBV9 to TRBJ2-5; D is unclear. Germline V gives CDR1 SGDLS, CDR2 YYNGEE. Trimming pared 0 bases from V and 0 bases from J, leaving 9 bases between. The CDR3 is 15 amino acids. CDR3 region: CASSVGVLDQETQYF. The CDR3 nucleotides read TGTGCCAGCAGCGTAGGGGTGTTAGACCAAGAGACCCAGTACTTC.

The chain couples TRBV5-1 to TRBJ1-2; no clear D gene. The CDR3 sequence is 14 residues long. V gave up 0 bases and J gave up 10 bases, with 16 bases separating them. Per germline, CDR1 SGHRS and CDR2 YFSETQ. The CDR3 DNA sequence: TGCGCCAGCAGCTTGGAAGGCCTGGAGGTGGACTACACCTTC. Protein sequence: CASSLEGLEVDYTF.